The T cell receptor (beta chain) under discussion was sequenced for a study of T cells after yellow fever vaccination. The study, taken as a whole, reports: Boosting was followed by the reappearance of most primary-vaccination clones (about 97% CD4, about 88% CD8). Highly abundant clonotypes carried over from the bulk population could end up in FACS-sorted repertoires as contaminants. A small share of clonotypes appeared in both CD4 and CD8 compartments.

Trimming removed 1 base from V and 6 bases from J, with 13 bases in between. CDR3 length equals 14 residues. CDR1 and CDR2 from the germline V gene are DFQATT and SNEGSKA (reference sequence). TCRdb re-called the 5' RACE reads with MiXCR, one entry per CDR3 protein. The sample records about 350,000 distinct CDR3 sequences, roughly 4% being singletons. This clonotype turned up a few times. The antigen is not known. The sample was PBMCs, taken 5 days after the yellow fever booster vaccination. The rearrangement uses TRBV20-1 and TRBJ2-1; a possible D gene is TRBD2 (6 bases). The source is a young man who received the YFV17D yellow fever vaccine. In DNA, the CDR3 is TGCAGTGCTAGAGTTCCCGGGACTCTCAATGAGCAGTTCTTC. Translation gives CSARVPGTLNEQFF.